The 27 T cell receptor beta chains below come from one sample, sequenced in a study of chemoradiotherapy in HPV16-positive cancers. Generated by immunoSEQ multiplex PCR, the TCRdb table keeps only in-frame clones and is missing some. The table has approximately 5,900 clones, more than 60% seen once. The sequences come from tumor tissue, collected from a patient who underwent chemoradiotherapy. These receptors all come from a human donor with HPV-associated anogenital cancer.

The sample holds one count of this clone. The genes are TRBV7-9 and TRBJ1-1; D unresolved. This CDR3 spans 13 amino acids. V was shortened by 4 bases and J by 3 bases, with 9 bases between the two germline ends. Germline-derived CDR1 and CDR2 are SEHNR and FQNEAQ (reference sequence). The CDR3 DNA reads TGTGCCAGCAGCTCGGGGATGGACACTGAAGCTTTCTTT. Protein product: CASSSGMDTEAFF.

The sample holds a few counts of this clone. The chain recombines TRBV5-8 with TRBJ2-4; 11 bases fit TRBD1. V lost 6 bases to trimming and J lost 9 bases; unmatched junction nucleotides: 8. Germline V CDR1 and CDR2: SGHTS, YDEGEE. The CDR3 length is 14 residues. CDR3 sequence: CASTKGQGESIQYF. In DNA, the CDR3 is TGTGCCAGCACCAAGGGACAGGGGGAGAGCATTCAGTACTTC.

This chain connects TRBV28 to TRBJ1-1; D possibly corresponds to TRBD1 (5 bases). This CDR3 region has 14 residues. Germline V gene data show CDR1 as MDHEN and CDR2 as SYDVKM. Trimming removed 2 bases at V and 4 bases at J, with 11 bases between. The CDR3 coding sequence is TGTGCCAGCAGTTTAGGGGCTGAGGGCACTGAAGCTTTCTTT. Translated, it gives CASSLGAEGTEAFF.

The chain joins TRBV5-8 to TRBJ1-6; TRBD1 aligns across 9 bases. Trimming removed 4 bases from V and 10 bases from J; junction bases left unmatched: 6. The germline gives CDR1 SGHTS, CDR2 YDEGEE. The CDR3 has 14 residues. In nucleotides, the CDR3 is TGTGCCAGCAGCAAGACAGGGGGGGAATCACCCCTCCACTTT. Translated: CASSKTGGESPLHF.

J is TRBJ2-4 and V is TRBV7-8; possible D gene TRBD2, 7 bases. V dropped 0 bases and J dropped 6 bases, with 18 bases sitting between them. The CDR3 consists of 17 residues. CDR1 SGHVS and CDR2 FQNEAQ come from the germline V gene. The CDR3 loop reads CASSLARGRGIANIQYF. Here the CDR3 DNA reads TGTGCCAGCAGCTTAGCAAGGGGGAGGGGAATCGCAAACATTCAGTACTTC.

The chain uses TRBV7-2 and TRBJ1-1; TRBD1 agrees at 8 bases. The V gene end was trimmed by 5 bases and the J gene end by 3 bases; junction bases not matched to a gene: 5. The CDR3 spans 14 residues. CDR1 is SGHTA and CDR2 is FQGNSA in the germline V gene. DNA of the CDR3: TGTGCCAGCAGCGCAATGACAGGGGACACTGAAGCTTTCTTT. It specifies CASSAMTGDTEAFF.

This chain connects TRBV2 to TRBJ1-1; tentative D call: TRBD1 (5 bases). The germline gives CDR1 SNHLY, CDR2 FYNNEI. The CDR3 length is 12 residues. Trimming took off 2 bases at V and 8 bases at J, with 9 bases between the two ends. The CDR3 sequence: CASSEQGQEAFF. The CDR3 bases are TGTGCCAGCAGTGAACAGGGCCAAGAAGCTTTCTTT.

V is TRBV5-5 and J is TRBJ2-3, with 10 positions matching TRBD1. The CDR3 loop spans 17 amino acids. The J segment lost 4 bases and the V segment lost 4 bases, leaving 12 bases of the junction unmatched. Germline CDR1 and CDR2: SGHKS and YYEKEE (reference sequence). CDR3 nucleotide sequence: TGTGCCAGCAGCCAACCAGGGGGGACAGGGGCCCCAGATACGCAGTATTTT. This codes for CASSQPGGTGAPDTQYF.

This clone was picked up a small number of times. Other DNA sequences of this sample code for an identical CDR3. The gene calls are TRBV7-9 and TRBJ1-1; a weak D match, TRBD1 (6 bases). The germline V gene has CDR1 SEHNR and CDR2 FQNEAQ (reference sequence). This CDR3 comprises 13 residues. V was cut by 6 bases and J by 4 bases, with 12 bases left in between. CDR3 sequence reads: CASSLGGSTEAFF. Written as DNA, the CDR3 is TGTGCCAGCAGTCTAGGGGGGAGCACTGAAGCTTTCTTT.

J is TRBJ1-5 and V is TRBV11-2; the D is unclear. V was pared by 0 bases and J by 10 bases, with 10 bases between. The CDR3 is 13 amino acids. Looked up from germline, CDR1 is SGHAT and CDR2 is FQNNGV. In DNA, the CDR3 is TGTGCCAGCAGCTTAGATTCCGTCAATCCCCAGCATTTT. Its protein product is CASSLDSVNPQHF.

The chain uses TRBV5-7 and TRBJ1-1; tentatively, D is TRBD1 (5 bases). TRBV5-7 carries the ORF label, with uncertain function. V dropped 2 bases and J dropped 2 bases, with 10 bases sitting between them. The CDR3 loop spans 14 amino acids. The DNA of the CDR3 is TGTGCCAGCAGCTTAGGGACTGCTAACACTGAAGCTTTCTTT. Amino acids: CASSLGTANTEAFF.

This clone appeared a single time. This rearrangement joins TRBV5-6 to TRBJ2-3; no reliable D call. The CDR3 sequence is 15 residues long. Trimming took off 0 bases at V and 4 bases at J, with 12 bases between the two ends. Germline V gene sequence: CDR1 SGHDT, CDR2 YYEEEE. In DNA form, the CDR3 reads TGTGCCAGCAGCTTGGAAATCCCGGGTGCAGATACGCAGTATTTT. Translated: CASSLEIPGADTQYF.

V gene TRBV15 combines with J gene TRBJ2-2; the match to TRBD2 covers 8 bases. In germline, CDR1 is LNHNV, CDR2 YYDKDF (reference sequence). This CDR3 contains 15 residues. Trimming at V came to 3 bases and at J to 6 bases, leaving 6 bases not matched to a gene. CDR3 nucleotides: TGTGCCACCAGCAGGGGACTAGGAGGGGCCGGGGAGCTGTTTTTT. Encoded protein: CATSRGLGGAGELFF.

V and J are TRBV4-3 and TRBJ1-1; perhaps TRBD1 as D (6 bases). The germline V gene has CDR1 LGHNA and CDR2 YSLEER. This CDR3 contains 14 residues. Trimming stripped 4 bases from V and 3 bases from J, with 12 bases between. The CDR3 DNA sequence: TGCGCCAGCAGCCTACGAGGGGGGCACACTGAAGCTTTCTTT. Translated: CASSLRGGHTEAFF.

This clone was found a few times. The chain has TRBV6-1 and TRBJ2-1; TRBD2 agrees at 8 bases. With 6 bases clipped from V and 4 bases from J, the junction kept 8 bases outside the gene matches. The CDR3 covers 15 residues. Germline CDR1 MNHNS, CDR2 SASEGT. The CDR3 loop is CASSLSGGQYNEQFF. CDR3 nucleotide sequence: TGTGCCAGCAGCTTGAGCGGGGGCCAATACAATGAGCAGTTCTTC.

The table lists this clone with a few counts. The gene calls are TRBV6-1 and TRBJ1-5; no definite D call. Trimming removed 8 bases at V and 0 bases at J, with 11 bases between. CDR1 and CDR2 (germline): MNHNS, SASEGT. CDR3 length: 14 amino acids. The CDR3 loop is CASAQGGSNQPQHF. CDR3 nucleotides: TGTGCCAGCGCCCAAGGCGGTAGCAATCAGCCCCAGCATTTT.

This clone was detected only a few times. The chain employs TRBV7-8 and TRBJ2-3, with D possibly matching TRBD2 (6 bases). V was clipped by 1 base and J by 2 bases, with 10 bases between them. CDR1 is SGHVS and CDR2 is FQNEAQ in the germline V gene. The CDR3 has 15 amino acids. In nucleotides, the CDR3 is TGTGCCAGCAGCTTAGTCGGCGGGAACACAGATACGCAGTATTTT. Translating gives CASSLVGGNTDTQYF. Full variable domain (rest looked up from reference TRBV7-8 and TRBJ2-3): GAGVSQSPRYKVAKRGQDVALRCDPISGHVSLFWYQQALGQGPEFLTYFQNEAQLDKSGLPSDRFFAERPEGSVSTLKIQRTQQEDSAVYLCASSLVGGNTDTQYFGPGTRLTVL.

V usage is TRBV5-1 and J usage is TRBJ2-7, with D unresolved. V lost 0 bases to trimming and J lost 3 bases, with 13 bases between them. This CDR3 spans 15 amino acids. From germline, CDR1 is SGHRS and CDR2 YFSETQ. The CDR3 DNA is TGCGCCAGCAGCTTGGCTTCGGGTTCCATCTACGAGCAGTACTTC. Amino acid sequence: CASSLASGSIYEQYF.

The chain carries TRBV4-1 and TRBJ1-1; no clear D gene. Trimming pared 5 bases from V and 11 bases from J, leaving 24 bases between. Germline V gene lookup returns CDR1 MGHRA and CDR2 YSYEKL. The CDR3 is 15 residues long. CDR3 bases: TGCGCCAGCAGCTCCCAAGCCGACATTCCCAATCGGGCTTTCTTT. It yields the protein CASSSQADIPNRAFF.

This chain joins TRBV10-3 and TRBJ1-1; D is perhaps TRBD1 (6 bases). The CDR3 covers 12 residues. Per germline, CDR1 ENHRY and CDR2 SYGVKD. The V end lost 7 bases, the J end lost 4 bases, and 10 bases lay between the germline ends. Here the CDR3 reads CAITRGGTEAFF. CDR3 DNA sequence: TGTGCCATCACGAGAGGGGGCACTGAAGCTTTCTTT.

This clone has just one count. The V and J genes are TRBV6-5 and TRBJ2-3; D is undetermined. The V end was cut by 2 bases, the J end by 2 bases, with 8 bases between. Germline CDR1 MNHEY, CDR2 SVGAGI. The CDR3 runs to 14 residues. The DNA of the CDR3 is TGTGCCAGCAGTTACGTGGGTGTCACAGATACGCAGTATTTT. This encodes CASSYVGVTDTQYF.

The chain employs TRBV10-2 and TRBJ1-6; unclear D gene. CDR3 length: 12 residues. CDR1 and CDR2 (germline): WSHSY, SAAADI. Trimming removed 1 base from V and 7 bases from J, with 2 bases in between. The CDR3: CASSELNSPLHF. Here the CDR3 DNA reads TGCGCCAGCAGTGAGTTGAATTCACCCCTCCACTTT.

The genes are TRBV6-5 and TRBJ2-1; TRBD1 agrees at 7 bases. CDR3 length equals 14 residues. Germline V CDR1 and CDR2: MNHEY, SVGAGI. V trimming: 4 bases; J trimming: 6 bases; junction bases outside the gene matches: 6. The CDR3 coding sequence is TGTGCCAGCAGTTCGGCCGGGACAGTCAATGAGCAGTTCTTC. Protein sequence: CASSSAGTVNEQFF.

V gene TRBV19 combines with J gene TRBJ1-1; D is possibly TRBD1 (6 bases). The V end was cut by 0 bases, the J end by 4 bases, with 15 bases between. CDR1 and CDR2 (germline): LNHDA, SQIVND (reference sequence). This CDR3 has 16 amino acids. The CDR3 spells CASSIDLGAGATEAFF. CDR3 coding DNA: TGTGCCAGTAGTATAGATCTTGGGGCAGGGGCCACTGAAGCTTTCTTT.

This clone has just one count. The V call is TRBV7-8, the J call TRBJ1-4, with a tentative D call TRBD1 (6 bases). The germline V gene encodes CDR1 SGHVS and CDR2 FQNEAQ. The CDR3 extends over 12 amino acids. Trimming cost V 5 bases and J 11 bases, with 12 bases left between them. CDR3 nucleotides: TGTGCCAGCAGCCTACAGGGAGGGAAACTGTTTTTT. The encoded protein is CASSLQGGKLFF.

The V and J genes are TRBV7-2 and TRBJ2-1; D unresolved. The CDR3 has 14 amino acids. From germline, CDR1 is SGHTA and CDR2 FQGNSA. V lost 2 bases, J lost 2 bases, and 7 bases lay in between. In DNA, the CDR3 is TGTGCCAGCAGCTTATCTACGACCTACAATGAGCAGTTCTTC. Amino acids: CASSLSTTYNEQFF.

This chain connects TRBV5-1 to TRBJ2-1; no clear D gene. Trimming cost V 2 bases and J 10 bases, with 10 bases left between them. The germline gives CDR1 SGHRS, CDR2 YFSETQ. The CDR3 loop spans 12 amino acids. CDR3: CASSFSLREQFF. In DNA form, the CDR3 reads TGCGCCAGCAGCTTCTCATTACGGGAGCAGTTCTTC.